These 22 T cell receptor beta chains were sequenced from one sample in a study of shared clonotypes between healthy human individuals. Naive CD8 cells comprised CD45RO-negative, CCR7-positively selected cells, excluding terminally differentiated effector memory CD45RA+ cells. The table came from immunoSEQ multiplex PCR; TCRdb's copy has only in-frame clones and leaves some out. The top ten hold around 1% of the sample, which has 1.5 million to 2.5 million clones, roughly 94% seen once. Specimen: naive CD8+ T cells sorted from blood. These receptors were obtained from a man aged 18 to 29 in good health.

The V gene is TRBV5-1, the J gene TRBJ2-7; D possibly uses TRBD1 or TRBD2 (6 bases each). CDR1 SGHRS and CDR2 YFSETQ come from the germline V gene. The CDR3 is 14 residues long. Trimming cost V 4 bases and J 0 bases, with 11 bases left between them. Here the CDR3 reads CASSIGGSSYEQYF. In nucleotides, the CDR3 is TGCGCCAGCAGCATAGGGGGGAGCTCCTACGAGCAGTACTTC.

This chain joins TRBV5-1 and TRBJ1-6, with D uncertain. Between the trimmed V and J ends, which lost 7 bases and 6 bases, there was a span of 11 bases. Germline V gene sequence: CDR1 SGHRS, CDR2 YFSETQ. This CDR3 is built from 13 residues. CDR3 DNA sequence: TGCGCCAGCCTCCAGGAGGTTAATTCACCCCTCCACTTT. Translating it yields CASLQEVNSPLHF.

The chain recombines TRBV4-3 with TRBJ2-3, with TRBD1 identical over 7 bases. Germline loops: CDR1 LGHNA, CDR2 YSLEER. This CDR3 region has 16 residues. J lost 5 bases, V lost 0 bases, and 8 bases had no gene match. This CDR3 is CASSQDDDRAGDTQYF. The DNA of the CDR3 is TGCGCCAGCAGCCAAGATGACGACAGGGCCGGAGATACGCAGTATTTT.

The sample holds one count of this clone. The chain has TRBV4-1 and TRBJ1-4; tentative D call: TRBD1 (5 bases). Germline V gene lookup returns CDR1 MGHRA and CDR2 YSYEKL. This CDR3 has 15 residues. Trimming left V 1 base short and J 7 bases short, with 13 bases between. The CDR3 here is CASSQGSGRVEKLFF. The CDR3 DNA is TGCGCCAGCAGCCAAGGATCTGGCAGGGTTGAAAAACTGTTTTTT.

The chain has TRBV5-4 and TRBJ2-7, with 9 bases identical to TRBD2. The length of the CDR3 is 14 residues. V was clipped by 0 bases and J by 3 bases; unmatched bases: 1. Per the germline V gene, CDR1 is SGHNT and CDR2 is YYREEE (reference sequence). In DNA, the CDR3 is TGTGCCAGCAGCTTGGGCGGGAGGGTCTACGAGCAGTACTTC. Amino acid sequence: CASSLGGRVYEQYF.

The chain has TRBV11-2 and TRBJ1-2; D unresolved. Germline assignment: CDR1 SGHAT and CDR2 FQNNGV. V was shortened by 11 bases and J by 6 bases, with 16 bases between the two germline ends. The CDR3 is 12 residues long. The CDR3 DNA reads as TGTGCCCGCTGGGCCCACCTAGATGGCTACACCTTC. This encodes CARWAHLDGYTF.

The rearrangement uses TRBV27 and TRBJ2-7; tentative D call: TRBD2 (6 bases). This CDR3 spans 14 amino acids. Trimming removed 1 base from V and 3 bases from J, with 10 bases in between. CDR1 and CDR2 from the germline V gene are MNHEY and SMNVEV (reference sequence). The CDR3 DNA reads TGTGCCAGCAGTTTATGGGGGGACCTCTACGAGCAGTACTTC. Its translation: CASSLWGDLYEQYF.

The rearrangement uses TRBV2 and TRBJ1-4, with 8 nucleotides matching TRBD1. Germline CDR1 SNHLY, CDR2 FYNNEI. The ends lost 5 bases at V and 8 bases at J; junction bases unmatched: 1. This CDR3 has 12 residues. As DNA, the CDR3 is TGTGCCAGCAGTACAGGGGGGGAAAAACTGTTTTTT. This translates into CASSTGGEKLFF. The full variable domain, its missing parts supplied by reference TRBV2 and TRBJ1-4, is EPEVTQTPSHQVTQMGQEVILRCVPISNHLYFYWYRQILGQKVEFLVSFYNNEISEKSEIFDDQFSVERPDGSNFTLKIRSTKLEDSAMYFCASSTGGEKLFFGSGTQLSVL.

The rearrangement links TRBV5-1 to TRBJ2-5; the D call may be TRBD1 or TRBD2 (5 bases each). Per the germline V gene, CDR1 is SGHRS and CDR2 is YFSETQ. The CDR3 covers 15 residues. Trimming pared 4 bases from V and 2 bases from J, leaving 15 bases between. The CDR3 protein is CASSRPGRSQETQYF. In nucleotides, the CDR3 is TGCGCCAGCAGCAGACCGGGACGGTCACAAGAGACCCAGTACTTC.

The chain links TRBV6-5 to TRBJ2-1; TRBD2 agrees at 10 bases. Trimming removed 5 bases from V and 5 bases from J; junction bases left unmatched: 6. Germline CDR1 MNHEY, CDR2 SVGAGI. There are 15 residues in the CDR3. The CDR3 nucleotides are TGTGCCAGCAGTAACCTAGCGGGAGTCCACAATGAGCAGTTCTTC. As protein: CASSNLAGVHNEQFF.

This chain joins TRBV7-6 and TRBJ1-4; 7 nucleotides agree with TRBD1. Germline CDR1 is SGHVS and CDR2 is FNYEAQ. CDR3 length: 19 residues. Trimming removed 5 bases from V and 5 bases from J; junction bases left unmatched: 20. CDR3 coding DNA: TGTGCCAGCAGCACCTATCTGACAGGGAAGAGAAGAGGGAATGAAAAACTGTTTTTT. This encodes CASSTYLTGKRRGNEKLFF.

The rearrangement links TRBV4-1 to TRBJ1-5; 10 bases match TRBD1. Germline CDR1 reads MGHRA; CDR2 reads YSYEKL. This CDR3 contains 15 residues. The V gene end was trimmed by 1 base and the J gene end by 6 bases; junction bases not matched to a gene: 3. CDR3 region: CASSQGQGAAQPQHF. CDR3 nucleotides: TGCGCCAGCAGCCAAGGACAGGGGGCCGCTCAGCCCCAGCATTTT.

The CDR3 nucleotides are TGTGCCAGTAGTCGGAGTTCAATGCCATGGGACGATGAGCAGTTCTTC. This sequence encodes CASSRSSMPWDDEQFF. This sequence joins TRBV19 and TRBJ2-1; D is possibly TRBD1 or TRBD2 (5 bases each). CDR1 is LNHDA, CDR2 SQIVND, per germline (reference sequence). This CDR3 is 16 amino acids long. V lost 5 bases and J lost 8, with 22 bases in between.

Concerning this clone: At the DNA level, this CDR3 is encoded by other sequences in the same sample as well. The chain has TRBV13 and TRBJ2-7, with 9 bases lining up with TRBD1. The CDR3 is 13 amino acids. Germline V gene lookup returns CDR1 PRHDT and CDR2 FYEKMQ (reference sequence). V shed 4 bases and J 4 bases; nucleotides not matched to a gene: 2. The CDR3 nucleotides read TGTGCCAGCAGCTCGACAGGGGGATACGAGCAGTACTTC. Translating gives CASSSTGGYEQYF.

V usage is TRBV2 and J usage is TRBJ1-4; a weak D match, TRBD1 (5 bases). Trimming removed 2 bases from V and 4 bases from J, with 14 bases in between. This CDR3 has 16 amino acids. Per germline, CDR1 SNHLY and CDR2 FYNNEI. The CDR3 DNA reads TGTGCCAGCAGTGAACTTTGGGGCAGCTATAATGAAAAACTGTTTTTT. This sequence encodes CASSELWGSYNEKLFF.

V usage is TRBV30 and J usage is TRBJ2-7; D not resolved. The V and J ends lost 4 bases and 7 bases respectively, with 14 bases between them. There are 12 residues in the CDR3. Germline CDR1 GTSNPN, CDR2 SVGIG (reference sequence). The CDR3 spells CAWTLSDREQYF. In nucleotides, the CDR3 is TGTGCCTGGACCCTGTCTGATAGGGAGCAGTACTTC.

The chain recombines TRBV5-4 with TRBJ2-5, with 9 nucleotides matching TRBD2. There are 15 residues in the CDR3. The junction had 8 bases not matched to a gene; V was cut back by 4 bases and J by 4 bases. Germline assignment: CDR1 SGHNT and CDR2 YYREEE (reference sequence). The CDR3 DNA is TGTGCCAGCAGCCCGGCGGGGGGGCGGGCAGAGACCCAGTACTTC. Encoded protein: CASSPAGGRAETQYF.

V usage is TRBV6-5 and J usage is TRBJ2-2; D not resolved. Trimming shortened V by 2 bases and J by 2 bases, and 9 bases separated the two germline ends. CDR1 and CDR2 from the germline V gene are MNHEY and SVGAGI. The CDR3 runs to 15 residues. The CDR3 sequence: CASSYGFSNTGELFF. For the CDR3, the DNA is TGTGCCAGCAGTTACGGGTTCAGTAACACCGGGGAGCTGTTTTTT.

This sequence joins TRBV7-8 and TRBJ1-5; the D gene is possibly TRBD1 (6 bases). V lost 2 bases and J lost 2, with 10 bases in between. Germline CDR1 reads SGHVS; CDR2 reads FQNEAQ. There are 15 residues in the CDR3. CDR3 region: CASSLKAGGNQPQHF. In nucleotides, the CDR3 is TGTGCCAGCAGCTTAAAGGCAGGGGGCAATCAGCCCCAGCATTTT.

The chain recombines TRBV11-2 with TRBJ2-7; no clear D. The CDR3 contains 14 residues. The germline CDR1 and CDR2 sequences are SGHAT and FQNNGV. The ends were cut back, 0 bases at V and 2 bases at J, with 8 bases in the middle. This CDR3 reads CASSLESKAYEQYF. The CDR3 DNA is TGTGCCAGCAGCTTAGAGTCAAAGGCCTACGAGCAGTACTTC.

The rearrangement links TRBV9 to TRBJ1-3; the D is unclear. The CDR3 contains 15 residues. CDR1 is SGDLS, CDR2 YYNGEE, per germline. Between the trimmed V and J ends, which lost 4 bases and 0 bases, there was a span of 11 bases. The CDR3 DNA reads TGTGCCAGCAGCCAAGAAGGGTTCTCTGGAAACACCATATATTTT. This sequence encodes CASSQEGFSGNTIYF.

The CDR3 nucleotides are TGTGCCAGCAGTTACGCCCCTGGCGGGAGACATGAGCAGTTCTTC. It is translated as CASSYAPGGRHEQFF. This chain uses TRBV6-5 with TRBJ2-1; 7 bases fit TRBD2. The V segment lost 2 bases and the J segment 8 bases; nucleotides outside the gene matches: 9. Germline CDR1 and CDR2: MNHEY and SVGAGI. This CDR3 is 15 amino acids long.